Presented here are 22 T cell receptor beta chains from one specimen sequenced in a study of blood T cell repertoires in COVID-19. Clones were sequenced by immunoSEQ multiplex PCR, and TCRdb holds only the in-frame ones, with some missing. The top ten hold roughly 8.9% of the sample, which has about 310,000 clones, approximately 90% seen once. Material: PBMCs or T cells enriched from blood (not recorded which). The receptors were sampled from a woman aged 35 to 49 who had recovered from COVID-19.

The V and J genes are TRBV28 and TRBJ2-2; D uncertain. CDR1 and CDR2 (germline): MDHEN, SYDVKM. This CDR3 has 13 amino acids. With 7 bases removed from V and 5 bases from J, the gap between germline ends came to 11 bases. The CDR3 sequence is CASTSAATGELFF. DNA for the CDR3: TGTGCCAGCACCTCCGCCGCGACCGGGGAGCTGTTTTTT.

The chain has TRBV12-3 or TRBV12-4 and TRBJ1-2; D gene ambiguous. CDR3 length: 11 residues. Trimming removed 3 bases at V and 13 bases at J, with 12 bases between. The CDR3 region has the DNA TGTGCCAGCAGTTTTGACAACCGCCCCACCTTC. Translation gives CASSFDNRPTF.

V gene TRBV7-2 combines with J gene TRBJ1-1; D perhaps matches TRBD1 (6 bases). The CDR3 has 14 amino acids. Germline V lookup: CDR1 SGHTA, CDR2 FQGNSA. Trimming took off 1 base at V and 6 bases at J, with 12 bases between the two ends. Here the CDR3 reads CASSLVSGQPEAFF. As DNA, the CDR3 is TGTGCCAGCAGCTTAGTCTCAGGACAGCCTGAAGCTTTCTTT. Complete variable domain (other parts from reference TRBV7-2 and TRBJ1-1): GAGVSQSPSNKVTEKGKDVELRCDPISGHTALYWYRQSLGQGLEFLIYFQGNSAPDKSGLPSDRFSAERTGGSVSTLTIQRTQQEDSAVYLCASSLVSGQPEAFFGQGTRLTVV.

The chain links TRBV10-3 to TRBJ2-2, with 14 bases matching TRBD2. There are 20 residues in the CDR3. The germline gives CDR1 ENHRY, CDR2 SYGVKD. V lost 0 bases to trimming and J lost 1 base; unmatched junction nucleotides: 7. CDR3 DNA sequence: TGTGCCATCAGTGAGTCCTGGACTAGCGGGGGGCCTTGGAACACCGGGGAGCTGTTTTTT. This sequence encodes CAISESWTSGGPWNTGELFF.

The V gene is TRBV9, the J gene TRBJ2-7; 10 nucleotides match TRBD2. V gave up 4 bases and J gave up 5 bases; unmatched junction bases: 6. The CDR3 spans 14 residues. Germline-derived CDR1 and CDR2 are SGDLS and YYNGEE. The chain's CDR3 is CASSSSGGSDEQYF. As DNA, the CDR3 is TGTGCCAGCAGCTCTAGCGGGGGATCGGACGAGCAGTACTTC. The complete variable domain, with remaining parts taken from reference TRBV9 and TRBJ2-7, reads DSGVTQTPKHLITATGQRVTLRCSPRSGDLSVYWYQQSLDQGLQFLIQYYNGEERAKGNILERFSAQQFPDLHSELNLSSLELGDSALYFCASSSSGGSDEQYFGPGTRLTVT.

V is TRBV4-2 and J is TRBJ1-2; D might be TRBD1 (5 bases). The CDR3 has 15 residues. The V end lost 1 base, the J end lost 4 bases, and 13 bases lay between the germline ends. Germline V gives CDR1 LGHNA, CDR2 YNFKEQ. Written as DNA, the CDR3 is TGTGCCAGCAGCCAAGCGGGGGAGGCGGGCTATGGCTACACCTTC. It specifies CASSQAGEAGYGYTF.

The chain couples TRBV7-8 to TRBJ2-7, with 12 positions matching TRBD1. Germline CDR1 reads SGHVS; CDR2 reads FQNEAQ. The V segment lost 3 bases and the J segment 5 bases; nucleotides outside the gene matches: 5. The CDR3 sequence is 15 residues long. The CDR3: CASSFPGQGAHEQYF. The CDR3 DNA is TGTGCCAGCAGCTTTCCGGGACAGGGGGCCCACGAGCAGTACTTC.

The chain couples TRBV7-9 to TRBJ2-1; 10 bases match TRBD2. Trimming removed 2 bases from V and 0 bases from J; junction bases left unmatched: 4. The germline gives CDR1 SEHNR, CDR2 FQNEAQ (reference sequence). The CDR3 has 17 residues. CDR3 residues: CASSLRLAGNSYNEQFF. The DNA of the CDR3 is TGTGCCAGCAGCTTAAGACTAGCGGGTAACTCCTACAATGAGCAGTTCTTC.

The rearrangement joins TRBV11-1 to TRBJ2-3; a possible D gene is TRBD2 (5 bases). There are 13 residues in the CDR3. V lost 0 bases and J 5 bases, leaving 6 bases between the germline ends. CDR1 is SGHAT, CDR2 FQDESV, per germline (reference sequence). In DNA form, the CDR3 reads TGTGCCAGCAGCTTAGCGGGAGTAGATACGCAGTATTTT. It specifies CASSLAGVDTQYF.

The V and J genes are TRBV3-1 (or the pseudogene TRBV3-2) and TRBJ1-4, with 8 bases lining up with TRBD1. V shed 3 bases and J 4 bases; nucleotides not matched to a gene: 1. CDR1 LGHDT and CDR2 YNNKEL come from the germline V gene (reference sequence). This CDR3 contains 14 residues. CDR3 region: CASSQTGVNEKLFF. The CDR3 DNA reads as TGTGCCAGCAGCCAGACAGGGGTTAATGAAAAACTGTTTTTT.

J is TRBJ2-2 and V is TRBV27, with 10 nucleotides matching TRBD1. The CDR3 length is 15 residues. Germline-derived CDR1 and CDR2 are MNHEY and SMNVEV (reference sequence). The trim removed 7 bases at V and 6 bases at J, leaving 8 bases unmatched. In nucleotides, the CDR3 is TGTGCCAGCACCAGGACAGGGGGGATGGCCGGGGAGCTGTTTTTT. Translating gives CASTRTGGMAGELFF.

The chain recombines TRBV21-1 with TRBJ2-5; the table's D call, TRBD1, was not checked against the DNA. TRBV21-1 is tagged as a pseudogene. The CDR3 length is 14 residues. CDR3 coding DNA: TGTGCCAGCAGCAAGGGCAGGTACCAAGAGACCCAGTACTTC. This sequence encodes CASSKGRYQETQYF.

The rearrangement joins TRBV6-6 to TRBJ2-7, with D perhaps TRBD1 (5 bases). Trimming removed 0 bases from V and 9 bases from J, with 9 bases in between. Germline V gene sequence: CDR1 MNHNY, CDR2 SVGAGI (reference sequence). CDR3 size: 12 residues. The chain's CDR3 is CASSYSGVGQYF. DNA of the CDR3: TGTGCCAGCAGTTACTCAGGGGTAGGGCAGTACTTC.

The genes are TRBV9 and TRBJ2-2, with 8 bases identical to TRBD2. Germline V gene lookup returns CDR1 SGDLS and CDR2 YYNGEE. The length of the CDR3 is 17 residues. V lost 0 bases, J lost 0 bases, and 4 bases stayed unmatched. In nucleotides, the CDR3 is TGTGCCAGCAGCGTAGCAGGACTAGCATCGAACACCGGGGAGCTGTTTTTT. Translation gives CASSVAGLASNTGELFF.

V gene TRBV9 combines with J gene TRBJ2-1; 10 bases are a match to TRBD2. Germline V gene lookup returns CDR1 SGDLS and CDR2 YYNGEE. This CDR3 region has 15 residues. V lost 8 bases to trimming and J lost 0 bases; unmatched junction nucleotides: 5. Here the CDR3 DNA reads TGTGCCAGTGCTCTAGCGGGGGACTCCTACAATGAGCAGTTCTTC. Translating it yields CASALAGDSYNEQFF. The whole variable domain, remainder taken from reference TRBV9 and TRBJ2-1, is DSGVTQTPKHLITATGQRVTLRCSPRSGDLSVYWYQQSLDQGLQFLIQYYNGEERAKGNILERFSAQQFPDLHSELNLSSLELGDSALYFCASALAGDSYNEQFFGPGTRLTVL.

The CDR3 loop is CASSLLQGRGEKLFF. CDR3 DNA sequence: TGTGCCAGCAGTTTACTGCAGGGGCGAGGTGAAAAACTGTTTTTT. The chain uses TRBV27 and TRBJ1-4, with D maybe TRBD1 (6 bases). The germline gives CDR1 MNHEY, CDR2 SMNVEV (reference sequence). The CDR3 has 15 residues. Trimming stripped 2 bases from V and 7 bases from J, with 14 bases between. The whole variable domain, remainder taken from reference TRBV27 and TRBJ1-4, is EAQVTQNPRYLITVTGKKLTVTCSQNMNHEYMSWYRQDPGLGLRQIYYSMNVEVTDKGDVPEGYKVSRKEKRNFPLILESPSPNQTSLYFCASSLLQGRGEKLFFGSGTQLSVL.

The chain combines TRBV7-3 with TRBJ2-1; possible D gene TRBD2, 6 bases. Germline lookup yields CDR1 SGHTA and CDR2 FQGTGA. CDR3 size: 14 residues. V gave up 0 bases and J gave up 15 bases, with 18 bases separating them. CDR3 region: CASSLTPLDGGWFF. As DNA, the CDR3 is TGTGCCAGCAGCTTAACGCCTTTGGACGGAGGGTGGTTCTTC. Combining the CDR3 with reference TRBV7-3 and TRBJ2-1 gives the whole variable domain GAGVSQTPSNKVTEKGKYVELRCDPISGHTALYWYRQSLGQGPEFLIYFQGTGAADDSGLPNDRFFAVRPEGSVSTLKIQRTERGDSAVYLCASSLTPLDGGWFFGPGTRLTVL.

The CDR3 is CASSLQGVGNYGYTF. The CDR3 coding sequence is TGTGCCAGCAGCCTACAGGGGGTGGGTAACTATGGCTACACCTTC. This sequence joins TRBV28 and TRBJ1-2, with 8 nucleotides matching TRBD1. The CDR3 spans 15 residues. CDR1 is MDHEN and CDR2 is SYDVKM in the germline V gene. Trimming at V came to 6 bases and at J to 1 base, leaving 7 bases not matched to a gene.

The rearrangement joins TRBV21-1 to TRBJ1-5; TRBD1, the table's D call, lacks a check against the DNA. TRBV21-1 is deemed a pseudogene. This CDR3 contains 16 residues. The CDR3 protein is CASSKPLRTGDQPQHF. The CDR3 region has the DNA TGTGCCAGCAGCAAGCCCCTAAGGACAGGGGATCAGCCCCAGCATTTT.

This rearrangement joins TRBV3-1 (or the pseudogene TRBV3-2) to TRBJ2-5; perhaps TRBD1 as D (5 bases). The CDR3 is 14 amino acids. Germline CDR1 LGHDT, CDR2 YNNKEL (reference sequence). V was trimmed by 4 bases and J by 5 bases, leaving 14 bases between them. The chain's CDR3 is CASSPFRADETQYF. The CDR3 DNA reads TGTGCCAGCAGCCCCTTCAGGGCAGATGAGACCCAGTACTTC.

In DNA, the CDR3 is TGCAGCGCGCTGACTAGCAGTAACACCGGGGAGCTGTTTTTT. Translating gives CSALTSSNTGELFF. The chain joins TRBV29-1 to TRBJ2-2; TRBD2 matches at 7 bases. The V gene's germline CDR1 is SQVTM and CDR2 ANQGSEA. The V and J ends lost 7 bases and 2 bases, in that order; junction bases with no gene match: 7. The CDR3 has 14 residues.

The chain has TRBV18 and TRBJ1-4; D remains unclear. The CDR3 is made up of 16 amino acids. Germline V gene data show CDR1 as KGHSH and CDR2 as LQKENI. Trimming shortened V by 2 bases and J by 0 bases, and 10 bases separated the two germline ends. The CDR3 nucleotides read TGTGCCAGCTCACCAGCGGCGCCTGCAACTAATGAAAAACTGTTTTTT. Residues: CASSPAAPATNEKLFF.